Described below is a single TCR beta chain sequence and its context. The antigen is not known. Measured with immunoSEQ multiplex PCR; TCRdb has only the in-frame clones, and not every one. Among 200,000 or so clones, about 92% were seen once, and the ten largest hold more than 9%. The record originates from a study of T cell responses to AZD1222 COVID-19 vaccine. Study context: Investigators merged groups given second doses at roughly 4 or roughly 12 weeks.

The germline V gene encodes CDR1 LNHDA and CDR2 SQIVND (reference sequence). The CDR3 is made up of 16 amino acids. V was shortened by 6 bases and J by 7 bases, with 22 bases between the two germline ends. Study-wide points: Nearly half of unique spike-specific TCRs reportedly avoided B.1.351 and B.1.1.7 mutated regions. Of the AZD1222 recipients, only 5 to 7 were seropositive at baseline.

The chain carries TRBV19 and TRBJ2-1; D is perhaps TRBD1 or TRBD2 (5 bases each). Sample: peripheral blood, taken on day 0 of AZD1222 vaccination. This TCR was recovered from an adult in good health. CDR3 amino acids: CASSLLLGVFKNEQFF. DNA of the CDR3: TGTGCCAGTAGCTTATTACTAGGGGTGTTTAAGAATGAGCAGTTCTTC.